Each of the 29 T cell receptor beta chains below was sequenced from the same sample in a study of T cells in localized non-small cell lung cancer. Profiling relied on immunoSEQ multiplex PCR, and the TCRdb table lists in-frame clones only, not all of them. The table has approximately 2,500 clones, around two fifths seen once; the top ten hold 12%. The sequencing used lung tumor tissue, collected before any cancer treatment. Receptors originate from a male donor older than 55 with stage I squamous cell lung carcinoma.

This chain connects TRBV6-8 to TRBJ2-7; D tentatively fits TRBD1 or TRBD2 (5 bases each). Germline V lookup: CDR1 MNHGY, CDR2 SAAAGT. The ends were cut back, 5 bases at V and 3 bases at J, with 14 bases in the middle. The CDR3 runs to 14 residues. In DNA, the CDR3 is TGTGCCAGCAGTCTGGCCGGGACCCTCTACGAGCAGTACTTC. Its protein is CASSLAGTLYEQYF.

V and J are TRBV11-3 and TRBJ1-4; D remains ambiguous. Germline CDR1 SGHNT, CDR2 YENEEA. V lost 6 bases to trimming and J lost 3 bases, with 11 bases between them. This CDR3 contains 14 residues. In DNA form, the CDR3 reads TGTGCCAGCAGTTCGGGCCTCTCTAATGAAAAACTGTTTTTT. Translation gives CASSSGLSNEKLFF.

This clone was observed a handful of times. The chain has TRBV27 and TRBJ2-7; maybe TRBD1 (5 bases). V dropped 0 bases and J dropped 0 bases, with 6 bases sitting between them. The germline V gene has CDR1 MNHEY and CDR2 SMNVEV (reference sequence). This CDR3 region has 14 residues. The CDR3 bases are TGTGCCAGCAGTTTATCGACAGCCTCCTACGAGCAGTACTTC. Amino acid sequence: CASSLSTASYEQYF.

This clone was observed a few times. The V gene is TRBV30, the J gene TRBJ1-5; the D is unclear. The CDR3 has 13 amino acids. V lost 2 bases and J 1 base, leaving 6 bases between the germline ends. Germline CDR1 reads GTSNPN; CDR2 reads SVGIG (reference sequence). This CDR3 reads CAWSRWSNQPQHF. In nucleotides, the CDR3 is TGTGCCTGGAGTCGGTGGAGCAATCAGCCCCAGCATTTT.

The gene calls are TRBV5-1 and TRBJ2-6; D may be TRBD2 (5 bases). V shed 4 bases and J shed 3 bases, with 8 bases lying between them. Germline assignment: CDR1 SGHRS and CDR2 YFSETQ. This CDR3 is 14 amino acids long. This chain's CDR3 is CASSTEVGANVLTF. CDR3 in DNA: TGCGCCAGCAGCACGGAGGTTGGGGCCAACGTCCTGACTTTC.

The CDR3 is CSVEDPGASSYEQYF. Here the CDR3 DNA reads TGCAGCGTTGAAGATCCGGGGGCGAGCTCCTACGAGCAGTACTTC. The J gene is TRBJ2-7, the V gene TRBV29-1, with D perhaps TRBD1 or TRBD2 (6 bases each). CDR1 and CDR2 (germline): SQVTM, ANQGSEA. The CDR3 contains 15 residues. Trimming pared 0 bases from V and 0 bases from J, leaving 12 bases between.

This chain connects TRBV30 to TRBJ1-2; D remains unclear. CDR3 size: 13 residues. V lost 5 bases, J lost 4 bases, and 14 bases lay in between. Germline V gives CDR1 GTSNPN, CDR2 SVGIG (reference sequence). CDR3 DNA sequence: TGTGCCTGGTCGTACAGCAGTCTCTATGGCTACACCTTC. Its protein is CAWSYSSLYGYTF.

This clone turned up a few times. The chain links TRBV6-8 to TRBJ1-4, with 9 nucleotides matching TRBD1. V was pared by 7 bases and J by 7 bases, with 4 bases of the junction left unmatched. Germline-derived CDR1 and CDR2 are MNHGY and SAAAGT. The CDR3 covers 13 residues. CDR3 coding DNA: TGTGCCAGCAAGGGACAGGGAATTGAAAAACTGTTTTTT. Its translation: CASKGQGIEKLFF.

The V and J genes are TRBV6-8 and TRBJ2-3; possible D gene TRBD2, 6 bases. Germline V gives CDR1 MNHGY, CDR2 SAAAGT. V was clipped by 0 bases and J by 1 base, with 14 bases between them. This CDR3 has 17 amino acids. This chain's CDR3 is CASSYSRGGWGTDTQYF. In nucleotides, the CDR3 is TGTGCCAGCAGTTACTCCCGAGGAGGGTGGGGCACAGATACGCAGTATTTT.

This chain uses TRBV19 with TRBJ2-2; D is unresolved. This CDR3 is built from 14 residues. Germline loops: CDR1 LNHDA, CDR2 SQIVND (reference sequence). Trimming took off 6 bases at V and 3 bases at J, with 11 bases between the two ends. The CDR3: CASSTTEYTGELFF. The CDR3 DNA is TGTGCCAGTAGCACGACGGAGTACACCGGGGAGCTGTTTTTT. Full variable domain (outside the CDR3, taken from reference TRBV19 and TRBJ2-2): DGGITQSPKYLFRKEGQNVTLSCEQNLNHDAMYWYRQDPGQGLRLIYYSQIVNDFQKGDIAEGYSVSREKKESFPLTVTSAQKNPTAFYLCASSTTEYTGELFFGEGSRLTVL.

The V call is TRBV19, the J call TRBJ1-3; D gene ambiguous. This CDR3 is built from 12 residues. V was clipped by 8 bases and J by 3 bases, with 8 bases between them. The germline V gene encodes CDR1 LNHDA and CDR2 SQIVND (reference sequence). CDR3 loop: CASGVRGNTIYF. The CDR3 DNA is TGTGCCAGTGGCGTGCGTGGAAACACCATATATTTT.

Only a few counts were recorded for this clone. The chain joins TRBV6-8 to TRBJ1-1; 7 nucleotides line up with TRBD1. CDR3 length: 17 residues. In germline, CDR1 is MNHGY, CDR2 SAAAGT. J was trimmed by 4 bases and V by 1 base; bases with no gene match: 12. The CDR3 region is CASSYLLQGGYGTEAFF. Here the CDR3 DNA reads TGTGCCAGCAGTTACTTACTCCAGGGGGGTTATGGCACTGAAGCTTTCTTT.

The chain couples TRBV19 to TRBJ1-5; no definite D call. Trimming stripped 3 bases from V and 6 bases from J, with 12 bases between. The CDR3 is 14 residues long. Germline CDR1 reads LNHDA; CDR2 reads SQIVND (reference sequence). CDR3: CASSIVAKSQPQHF. The CDR3 DNA reads TGTGCCAGTAGTATCGTAGCCAAGAGTCAGCCCCAGCATTTT.

The chain is built from TRBV6-8 and TRBJ1-2; D is uncertain. Per germline, CDR1 MNHGY and CDR2 SAAAGT. The CDR3 has 13 amino acids. V lost 9 bases and J 5 bases, leaving 16 bases between the germline ends. CDR3 sequence (DNA): TGTGCCAGTGCCGAAGGACTCACTTATGGCTACACCTTC. Its protein is CASAEGLTYGYTF.

The chain links TRBV27 to TRBJ1-1; TRBD1 matches at 8 bases. CDR3 length: 15 amino acids. Germline CDR1 MNHEY, CDR2 SMNVEV (reference sequence). Trimming at V came to 11 bases and at J to 3 bases, leaving 14 bases not matched to a gene. Written as DNA, the CDR3 is TGTGCCGCCGGGAAGACAGGGGCGCGTCACACTGAAGCTTTCTTT. This encodes CAAGKTGARHTEAFF.

This clone appeared once. The chain links TRBV29-1 to TRBJ2-5; 7 bases map to TRBD1. The germline CDR1 and CDR2 sequences are SQVTM and ANQGSEA. Losses at the gene ends were 6 bases for V and 5 bases for J; bases not matched to a gene: 9. The CDR3 contains 13 residues. The CDR3 reads CSVAQGLGETQYF. In DNA form, the CDR3 reads TGCAGCGTGGCACAGGGGTTAGGGGAGACCCAGTACTTC. Complete variable domain (other parts from reference TRBV29-1 and TRBJ2-5): SAVISQKPSRDICQRGTSLTIQCQVDSQVTMMFWYRQQPGQSLTLIATANQGSEATYESGFVIDKFPISRPNLTFSTLTVSNMSPEDSSIYLCSVAQGLGETQYFGPGTRLLVL.

This clone was recorded a few times. The chain uses TRBV6-8 and TRBJ1-2, with 7 bases matching TRBD1. CDR1 and CDR2 from the germline V gene are MNHGY and SAAAGT. CDR3 length: 13 residues. The trim removed 10 bases at V and 5 bases at J, leaving 10 bases unmatched. The DNA of the CDR3 is TGTGCCACCGGCCCCGGGACAGTTTATGGCTACACCTTC. As protein: CATGPGTVYGYTF.

The table lists this clone with a few counts. This chain links TRBV9 with TRBJ1-1, with 10 bases fitting TRBD1. J lost 8 bases, V lost 4 bases, and 8 bases had no gene match. The CDR3 runs to 14 residues. Germline loops: CDR1 SGDLS, CDR2 YYNGEE. CDR3 in DNA: TGTGCCAGCAGCCCCGGGACAGGGGATTTGGAAGCTTTCTTT. Translating gives CASSPGTGDLEAFF. Drawing the rest from reference TRBV9 and TRBJ1-1, the complete variable domain is DSGVTQTPKHLITATGQRVTLRCSPRSGDLSVYWYQQSLDQGLQFLIQYYNGEERAKGNILERFSAQQFPDLHSELNLSSLELGDSALYFCASSPGTGDLEAFFGQGTRLTVV.

V usage is TRBV30 and J usage is TRBJ2-2; possible D gene TRBD2, 6 bases. The CDR3 runs 14 residues. Germline assignment: CDR1 GTSNPN and CDR2 SVGIG (reference sequence). V was clipped by 4 bases and J by 5 bases, with 14 bases between them. CDR3 coding DNA: TGTGCCTGGAAAGGACTAATAAATACCGGGGAGCTGTTTTTT. This sequence encodes CAWKGLINTGELFF.

Judged by abundance, this clone is medium-sized (0.01 to 0.1%). The chain carries TRBV12-5 and TRBJ2-3; 8 bases are a match to TRBD2. The CDR3 is made up of 15 amino acids. CDR1 LGHNT and CDR2 FRNRAP come from the germline V gene. CDR3 sequence: CATQTGGASTDTQYF. DNA of the CDR3: TGTGCCACCCAAACCGGGGGGGCGAGCACAGATACGCAGTATTTT.

V and J are TRBV30 and TRBJ1-2; 8 nucleotides line up with TRBD1. V shed 5 bases and J 5 bases; nucleotides not matched to a gene: 7. The CDR3 loop spans 13 amino acids. CDR1 is GTSNPN and CDR2 is SVGIG in the germline V gene (reference sequence). The CDR3 reads CAWGDRGLYGYTF. The CDR3 coding sequence is TGTGCCTGGGGAGACAGGGGACTATATGGCTACACCTTC. Full variable domain (missing parts from reference TRBV30 and TRBJ1-2): SQTIHQWPATLVQPVGSPLSLECTVEGTSNPNLYWYRQAAGRGLQLLFYSVGIGQISSEVPQNLSASRPQDRQFILSSKKLLLSDSGFYLCAWGDRGLYGYTFGSGTRLTVV.

The chain is built from TRBV11-3 and TRBJ2-7; D is possibly TRBD2 (6 bases). The CDR3 length is 14 residues. Germline V gives CDR1 SGHNT, CDR2 YENEEA. The V and J ends lost 6 bases and 2 bases respectively, with 14 bases between them. CDR3 nucleotide sequence: TGTGCCAGCAGTGGGGCGGGGCCCACCTACGAGCAGTACTTC. Translation gives CASSGAGPTYEQYF. Looking up the rest from reference TRBV11-3 and TRBJ2-7 gives the full variable domain: EAGVVQSPRYKIIEKKQPVAFWCNPISGHNTLYWYLQNLGQGPELLIRYENEEAVDDSQLPKDRFSAERLKGVDSTLKIQPAELGDSAVYLCASSGAGPTYEQYFGPGTRLTVT.

This clone was recorded a few times. J is TRBJ1-1 and V is TRBV9, with TRBD1 matching 7 bases. This CDR3 spans 15 amino acids. J lost 2 bases, V lost 0 bases, and 4 bases had no gene match. Germline-derived CDR1 and CDR2 are SGDLS and YYNGEE. CDR3 nucleotides: TGTGCCAGCAGCGTAGCGGACAGGCGAAACACTGAAGCTTTCTTT. This sequence encodes CASSVADRRNTEAFF.

This chain connects TRBV25-1 to TRBJ1-5; D gene ambiguous. The CDR3 has 14 residues. The V and J ends lost 8 bases and 2 bases respectively, with 13 bases between them. The V gene's germline CDR1 is MGHDK and CDR2 SYGVNS. The CDR3 sequence is CASRPGGGNQPQHF. The CDR3 DNA reads TGTGCCAGCCGCCCAGGAGGAGGCAATCAGCCCCAGCATTTT.

This sequence joins TRBV30 and TRBJ2-5; TRBD2 agrees at 9 bases. V lost 2 bases and J lost 5; bases outside the gene matches: 3. In germline, CDR1 is GTSNPN, CDR2 SVGIG (reference sequence). The CDR3 covers 13 residues. The CDR3 is CAWSRSGGETQYF. Here the CDR3 DNA reads TGTGCCTGGAGTCGAAGCGGGGGGGAGACCCAGTACTTC. Supplemented by reference TRBV30 and TRBJ2-5, the full variable domain reads SQTIHQWPATLVQPVGSPLSLECTVEGTSNPNLYWYRQAAGRGLQLLFYSVGIGQISSEVPQNLSASRPQDRQFILSSKKLLLSDSGFYLCAWSRSGGETQYFGPGTRLLVL.

The gene calls are TRBV18 and TRBJ2-5, with a weak D call TRBD1 (5 bases). V shed 3 bases and J shed 4 bases, with 9 bases lying between them. The germline gives CDR1 KGHSH, CDR2 LQKENI. CDR3 length: 13 amino acids. CDR3 coding DNA: TGTGCCAGCTCACCGACAGTTCGAGAGACCCAGTACTTC. Protein product: CASSPTVRETQYF.

There are a few counts of this clone. This chain connects TRBV19 to TRBJ2-1; D is undetermined. The CDR3 length is 13 residues. With 7 bases removed from V and 7 bases from J, the gap between germline ends came to 14 bases. Germline assignment: CDR1 LNHDA and CDR2 SQIVND (reference sequence). Here the CDR3 DNA reads TGTGCCAGTATTGGGGATACGTATAATGAGCAGTTCTTC. This codes for CASIGDTYNEQFF. Based on the CDR3 plus reference TRBV19 and TRBJ2-1, the full variable domain is DGGITQSPKYLFRKEGQNVTLSCEQNLNHDAMYWYRQDPGQGLRLIYYSQIVNDFQKGDIAEGYSVSREKKESFPLTVTSAQKNPTAFYLCASIGDTYNEQFFGPGTRLTVL.

There are a few counts of this clone. This chain links TRBV9 with TRBJ2-6; D is perhaps TRBD1 (5 bases). The CDR3 has 16 residues. The V and J ends lost 2 bases and 2 bases respectively, with 11 bases between them. Per the germline V gene, CDR1 is SGDLS and CDR2 is YYNGEE. CDR3 sequence (DNA): TGTGCCAGCAGCGTCGCAGGGTCTGCTGGGGCCAACGTCCTGACTTTC. As protein: CASSVAGSAGANVLTF. The full variable domain, in which reference TRBV9 and TRBJ2-6 provide the parts outside the CDR3, is DSGVTQTPKHLITATGQRVTLRCSPRSGDLSVYWYQQSLDQGLQFLIQYYNGEERAKGNILERFSAQQFPDLHSELNLSSLELGDSALYFCASSVAGSAGANVLTFGAGSRLTVL.

This clone was recorded a few times. V and J are TRBV11-3 and TRBJ2-2; D unclear. Trimming stripped 1 base from V and 3 bases from J, with 6 bases between. CDR3 size: 14 residues. Germline V gives CDR1 SGHNT, CDR2 YENEEA. CDR3 DNA sequence: TGTGCCAGCAGCTTAGGGGTCCACACCGGGGAGCTGTTTTTT. Translated: CASSLGVHTGELFF. Complete variable domain (other parts from reference TRBV11-3 and TRBJ2-2): EAGVVQSPRYKIIEKKQPVAFWCNPISGHNTLYWYLQNLGQGPELLIRYENEEAVDDSQLPKDRFSAERLKGVDSTLKIQPAELGDSAVYLCASSLGVHTGELFFGEGSRLTVL.